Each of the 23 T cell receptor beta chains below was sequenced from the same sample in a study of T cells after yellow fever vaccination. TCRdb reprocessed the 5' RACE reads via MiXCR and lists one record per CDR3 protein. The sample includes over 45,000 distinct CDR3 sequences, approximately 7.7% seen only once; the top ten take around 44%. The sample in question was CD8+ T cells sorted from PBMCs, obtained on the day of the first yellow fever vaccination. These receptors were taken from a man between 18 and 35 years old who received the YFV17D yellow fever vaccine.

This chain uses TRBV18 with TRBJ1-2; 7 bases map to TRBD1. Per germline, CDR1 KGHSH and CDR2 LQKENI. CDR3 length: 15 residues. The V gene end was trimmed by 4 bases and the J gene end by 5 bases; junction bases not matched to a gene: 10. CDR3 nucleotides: TGTGCCAGCTCACGGACGCCTAGGGGGCTTTATGGCTACACCTTC. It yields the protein CASSRTPRGLYGYTF.

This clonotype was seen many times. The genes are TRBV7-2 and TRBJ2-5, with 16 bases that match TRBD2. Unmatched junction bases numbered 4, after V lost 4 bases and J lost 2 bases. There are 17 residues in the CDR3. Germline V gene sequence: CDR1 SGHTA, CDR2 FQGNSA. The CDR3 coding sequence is TGTGCCAGCAGCTGGGGGACTAGCGGGGGGGGACAAGAGACCCAGTACTTC. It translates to CASSWGTSGGGQETQYF. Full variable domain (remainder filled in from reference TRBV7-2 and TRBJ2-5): GAGVSQSPSNKVTEKGKDVELRCDPISGHTALYWYRQSLGQGLEFLIYFQGNSAPDKSGLPSDRFSAERTGGSVSTLTIQRTQQEDSAVYLCASSWGTSGGGQETQYFGPGTRLLVL.

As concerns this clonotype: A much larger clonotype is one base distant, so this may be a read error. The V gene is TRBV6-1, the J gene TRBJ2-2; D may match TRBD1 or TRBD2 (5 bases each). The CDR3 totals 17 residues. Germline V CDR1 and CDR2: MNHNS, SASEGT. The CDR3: CASSSAIMGQEAGELSF. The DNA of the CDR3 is TGTGCCAGCAGCTCAGCCATTATGGGGCAGGAAGCCGGGGAGCTGTCTTTT.

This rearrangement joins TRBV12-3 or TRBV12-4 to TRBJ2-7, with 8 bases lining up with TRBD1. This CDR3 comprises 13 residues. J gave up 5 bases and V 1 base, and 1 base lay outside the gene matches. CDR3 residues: CASSLGQGNEQYV. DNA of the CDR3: TGTGCCAGCAGTTTAGGACAGGGGAACGAGCAGTACGTC.

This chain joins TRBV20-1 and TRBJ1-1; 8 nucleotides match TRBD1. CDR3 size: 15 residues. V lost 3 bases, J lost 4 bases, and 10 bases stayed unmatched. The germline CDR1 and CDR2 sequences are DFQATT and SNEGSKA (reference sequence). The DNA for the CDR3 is TGCAGTGCTAGGGCGGACAGGGCGGCGGGCACTGAAGCTTTCTTT. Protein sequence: CSARADRAAGTEAFF.

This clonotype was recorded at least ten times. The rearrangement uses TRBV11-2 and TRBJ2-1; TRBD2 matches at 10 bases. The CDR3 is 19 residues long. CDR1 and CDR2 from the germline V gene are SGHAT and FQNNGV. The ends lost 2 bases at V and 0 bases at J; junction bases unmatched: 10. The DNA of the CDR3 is TGTGCCAGCAGCTTATCAATGGTCGAGCGGGGGGGCTCCTACAATGAGCAGTTCTTC. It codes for CASSLSMVERGGSYNEQFF.

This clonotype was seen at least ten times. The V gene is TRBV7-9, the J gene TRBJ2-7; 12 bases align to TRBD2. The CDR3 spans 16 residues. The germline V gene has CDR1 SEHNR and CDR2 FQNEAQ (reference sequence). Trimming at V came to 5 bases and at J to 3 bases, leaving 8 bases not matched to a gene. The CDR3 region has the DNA TGTGCCAGCAGCCAACTAGCGGGGGGACCTCTCTACGAGCAGTACTTC. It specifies CASSQLAGGPLYEQYF.

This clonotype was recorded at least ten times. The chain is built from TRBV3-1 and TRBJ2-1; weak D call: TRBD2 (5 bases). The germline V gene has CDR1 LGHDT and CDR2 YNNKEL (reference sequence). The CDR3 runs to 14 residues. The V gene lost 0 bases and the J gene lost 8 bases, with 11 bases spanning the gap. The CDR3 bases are TGTGCCAGCAGCCAAGATAAAGCCGGGGATGAGCAGTTCTTC. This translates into CASSQDKAGDEQFF.

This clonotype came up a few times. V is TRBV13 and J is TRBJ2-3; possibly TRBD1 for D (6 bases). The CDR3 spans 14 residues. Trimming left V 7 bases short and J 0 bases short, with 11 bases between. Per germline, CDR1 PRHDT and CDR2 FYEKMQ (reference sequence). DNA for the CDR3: TGTGCCAGCACCGAAGGGGGTAGCACAGATACGCAGTATTTT. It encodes CASTEGGSTDTQYF.

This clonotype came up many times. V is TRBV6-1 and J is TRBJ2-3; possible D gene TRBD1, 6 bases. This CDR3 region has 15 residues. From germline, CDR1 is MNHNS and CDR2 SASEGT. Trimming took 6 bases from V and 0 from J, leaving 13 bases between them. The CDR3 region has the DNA TGTGCCAGCAGGGAGGACAGTTATAGCACAGATACGCAGTATTTT. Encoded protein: CASREDSYSTDTQYF.

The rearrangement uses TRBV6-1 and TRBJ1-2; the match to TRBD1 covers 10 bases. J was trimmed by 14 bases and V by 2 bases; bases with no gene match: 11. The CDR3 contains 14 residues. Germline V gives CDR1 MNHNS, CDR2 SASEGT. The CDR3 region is CASSEQGTGERGTF. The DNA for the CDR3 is TGTGCCAGCAGTGAACAAGGGACAGGGGAGAGGGGGACCTTC.

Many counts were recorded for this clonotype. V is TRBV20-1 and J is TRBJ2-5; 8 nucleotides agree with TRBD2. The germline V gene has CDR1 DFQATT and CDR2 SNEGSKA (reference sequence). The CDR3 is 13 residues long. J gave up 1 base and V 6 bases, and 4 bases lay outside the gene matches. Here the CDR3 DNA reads TGCAGTGCGGATACTAGCGGCCAAGAGACCCAGTACTTC. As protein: CSADTSGQETQYF.

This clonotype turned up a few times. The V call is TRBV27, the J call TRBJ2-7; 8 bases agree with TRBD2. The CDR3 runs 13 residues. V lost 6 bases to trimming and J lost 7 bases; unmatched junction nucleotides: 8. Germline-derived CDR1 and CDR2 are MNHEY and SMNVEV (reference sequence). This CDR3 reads CASRQAGAVEQYV. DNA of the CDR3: TGTGCCAGCAGGCAAGCGGGGGCCGTTGAGCAGTACGTC.

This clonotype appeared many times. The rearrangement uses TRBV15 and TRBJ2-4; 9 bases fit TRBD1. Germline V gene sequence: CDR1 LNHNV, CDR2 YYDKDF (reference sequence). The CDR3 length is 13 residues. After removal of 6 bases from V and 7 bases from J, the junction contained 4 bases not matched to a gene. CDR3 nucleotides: TGTGCCACCAGAGCGACAGGGGGGAACATTCAGTACTTC. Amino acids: CATRATGGNIQYF.

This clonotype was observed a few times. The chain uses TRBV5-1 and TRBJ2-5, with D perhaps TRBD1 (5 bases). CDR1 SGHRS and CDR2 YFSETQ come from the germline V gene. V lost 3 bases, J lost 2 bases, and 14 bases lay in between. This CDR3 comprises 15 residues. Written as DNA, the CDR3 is TGCGCCAGCAGCTCCAGGGTTTACTCGCAAGAGACCCAGTACTTC. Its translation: CASSSRVYSQETQYF.

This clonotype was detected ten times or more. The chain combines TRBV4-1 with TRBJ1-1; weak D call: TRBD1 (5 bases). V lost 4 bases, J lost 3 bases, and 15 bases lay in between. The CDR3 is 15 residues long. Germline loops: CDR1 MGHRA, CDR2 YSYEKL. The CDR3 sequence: CASSLSRGMDTEAFF. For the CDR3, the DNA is TGCGCCAGCAGCCTCAGCCGGGGGATGGACACTGAAGCTTTCTTT.

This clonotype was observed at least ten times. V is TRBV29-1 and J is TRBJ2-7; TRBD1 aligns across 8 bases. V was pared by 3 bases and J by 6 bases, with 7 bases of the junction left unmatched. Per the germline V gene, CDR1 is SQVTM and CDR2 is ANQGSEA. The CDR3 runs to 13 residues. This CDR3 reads CSVEGQVPLEQYF. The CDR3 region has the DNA TGCAGCGTTGAGGGACAGGTCCCCCTCGAGCAGTACTTC.

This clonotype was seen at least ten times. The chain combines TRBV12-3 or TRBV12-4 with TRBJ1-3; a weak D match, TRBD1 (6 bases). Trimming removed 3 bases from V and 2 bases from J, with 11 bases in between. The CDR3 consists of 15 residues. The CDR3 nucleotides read TGTGCCAGCAGTTTTGGGGGGGGCCCTGGAAACACCATATATTTT. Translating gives CASSFGGGPGNTIYF.

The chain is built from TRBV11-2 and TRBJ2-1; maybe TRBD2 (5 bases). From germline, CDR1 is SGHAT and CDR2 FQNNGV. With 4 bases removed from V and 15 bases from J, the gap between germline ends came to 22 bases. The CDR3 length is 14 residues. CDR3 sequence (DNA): TGTGCCAGCAGCTACCGTGAGGGTTTTGCTGATCGGTTCTTC. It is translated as CASSYREGFADRFF.

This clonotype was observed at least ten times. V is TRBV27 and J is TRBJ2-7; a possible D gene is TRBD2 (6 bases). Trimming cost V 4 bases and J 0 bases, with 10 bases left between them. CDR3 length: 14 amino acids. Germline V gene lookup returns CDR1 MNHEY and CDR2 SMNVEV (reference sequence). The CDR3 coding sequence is TGTGCCAGCAGTTCTAGCGCCAGCTCCTACGAGCAGTACTTC. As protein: CASSSSASSYEQYF.

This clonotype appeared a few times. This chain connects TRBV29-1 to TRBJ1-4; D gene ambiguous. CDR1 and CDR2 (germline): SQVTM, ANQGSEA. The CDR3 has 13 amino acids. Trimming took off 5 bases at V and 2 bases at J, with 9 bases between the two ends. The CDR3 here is CSVIWSTNEKLFF. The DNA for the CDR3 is TGCAGCGTTATTTGGAGTACTAATGAAAAACTGTTTTTT.

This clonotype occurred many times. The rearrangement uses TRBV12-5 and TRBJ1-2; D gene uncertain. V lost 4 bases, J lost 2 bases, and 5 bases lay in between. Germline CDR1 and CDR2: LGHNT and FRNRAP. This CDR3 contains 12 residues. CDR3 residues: CASGSDNYGYTF. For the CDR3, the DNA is TGTGCTAGTGGTTCTGACAACTATGGCTACACCTTC.

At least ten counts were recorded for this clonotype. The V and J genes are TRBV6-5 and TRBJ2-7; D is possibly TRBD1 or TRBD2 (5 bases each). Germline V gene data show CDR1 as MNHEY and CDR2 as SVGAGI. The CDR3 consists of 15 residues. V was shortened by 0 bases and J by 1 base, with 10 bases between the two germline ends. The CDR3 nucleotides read TGTGCCAGCAGTTACTCTGGGGGACCATCCTACGAGCAGTACGTC. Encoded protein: CASSYSGGPSYEQYV.